The 31 T cell receptor beta chains presented below share a single source sample, sequenced in a study of blood T cell repertoires in COVID-19 (dated by TCRdb to the early 2020s). The method behind the library was the immunoSEQ multiplex PCR assay. TCRdb re-hosts the immuneACCESS table, in-frame sequences only. Its copies lack some clones; in the studies checked, an unresolved V gene accounts for under half of them, and the cause for the rest is not known. The sample yields about 75,000 clones; 84% were counted once. The ten biggest clones cover 20% to 25% of the sample. The sample was peripheral blood. Receptors originate from a woman aged 45 to 65 with acute or convalescent COVID-19.

V gene TRBV7-9 combines with J gene TRBJ1-5; no definite D call. The CDR3 has 13 residues. CDR1 and CDR2 (germline): SEHNR, FQNEAQ (reference sequence). V lost 3 bases and J 3 bases, leaving 6 bases between the germline ends. The CDR3 sequence is CASSFSDNQPQHF. The CDR3 DNA sequence: TGTGCCAGCAGCTTTTCAGACAATCAGCCCCAGCATTTT.

As DNA, the CDR3 is TGTGCCACCCGGGGAGAAACCTACGAGCAGTACTTC. Its translation: CATRGETYEQYF. The chain is built from TRBV15 and TRBJ2-7; D may be TRBD2 (5 bases). The CDR3 runs 12 residues. Germline V CDR1 and CDR2: LNHNV, YYDKDF (reference sequence). V was clipped by 8 bases and J by 2 bases, with 10 bases between them.

This chain connects TRBV11-2 to TRBJ2-3, with 13 bases lining up with TRBD2. The CDR3 contains 17 residues. The V segment lost 5 bases and the J segment 2 bases; nucleotides outside the gene matches: 7. Germline CDR1 SGHAT, CDR2 FQNNGV. Here the CDR3 reads CASSLTSGGPNTDTQYF. CDR3 nucleotides: TGTGCCAGCAGCCTGACTAGCGGGGGGCCCAACACAGATACGCAGTATTTT.

The rearrangement links TRBV9 to TRBJ2-1; 8 bases fit TRBD1. Germline CDR1 is SGDLS and CDR2 is YYNGEE. V was clipped by 3 bases and J by 0 bases; unmatched bases: 2. There are 15 residues in the CDR3. CDR3 in DNA: TGTGCCAGCAGCGGGACAGGGAGCTCCTACAATGAGCAGTTCTTC. This translates into CASSGTGSSYNEQFF.

The J gene is TRBJ1-1, the V gene TRBV4-2, with a weak D call TRBD1 (5 bases). Looked up from germline, CDR1 is LGHNA and CDR2 is YNFKEQ. V was clipped by 3 bases and J by 4 bases, with 12 bases between them. The CDR3 is 14 residues long. DNA for the CDR3: TGTGCCAGCAGCCAGTCAGGGATTAGCACTGAAGCTTTCTTT. This encodes CASSQSGISTEAFF.

This clone was counted once. V usage is TRBV5-1 and J usage is TRBJ2-3; the D is unclear. This CDR3 spans 15 amino acids. V shed 0 bases and J shed 2 bases, with 10 bases lying between them. Germline CDR1 reads SGHRS; CDR2 reads YFSETQ. The CDR3 nucleotides are TGCGCCAGCAGCTTGGGGCAGGCTAACACAGATACGCAGTATTTT. Protein: CASSLGQANTDTQYF.

The J gene is TRBJ2-3, the V gene TRBV5-5, with a weak D call TRBD2 (6 bases). The V gene lost 0 bases and the J gene lost 2 bases, with 10 bases spanning the gap. The CDR3 is 15 residues long. CDR1 and CDR2 (germline): SGHKS, YYEKEE (reference sequence). As DNA, the CDR3 is TGTGCCAGCAGCTTGGTCGGCGGGGCCACAGATACGCAGTATTTT. Amino acid sequence: CASSLVGGATDTQYF.

The chain combines TRBV3-1 (or the pseudogene TRBV3-2) with TRBJ1-5, with D possibly matching TRBD1 (5 bases). V lost 5 bases and J 4 bases, leaving 12 bases between the germline ends. This CDR3 is 14 amino acids long. Germline V gene sequence: CDR1 LGHDT, CDR2 YNNKEL (reference sequence). CDR3 sequence: CASSDRGTNQPQHF. The DNA for the CDR3 is TGTGCCAGCAGCGACCGGGGGACGAATCAGCCCCAGCATTTT.

The V gene is TRBV3-1 (or the pseudogene TRBV3-2), the J gene TRBJ2-5; D gene unclear. The V and J ends lost 0 bases and 5 bases respectively, with 13 bases between them. CDR1 and CDR2 (germline): LGHDT, YNNKEL (reference sequence). The CDR3 loop spans 15 amino acids. The CDR3: CASSQDRRARETQYF. Written as DNA, the CDR3 is TGTGCCAGCAGCCAAGATCGTCGAGCTCGGGAGACCCAGTACTTC.

This chain uses TRBV7-8 with TRBJ2-1, with 10 bases identical to TRBD2. With V trimmed by 1 base and J by 4 bases, 7 bases remained unmatched. CDR1 SGHVS and CDR2 FQNEAQ come from the germline V gene. This CDR3 spans 17 amino acids. The CDR3: CASSLDGLAGVYNEQFF. The CDR3 nucleotides are TGTGCCAGCAGCTTAGATGGGCTAGCGGGAGTTTACAATGAGCAGTTCTTC.

The table lists this clone with a count of one. This rearrangement joins TRBV7-2 to TRBJ1-2; D ambiguous. This CDR3 contains 14 residues. The V end was cut by 0 bases, the J end by 4 bases, with 9 bases between. Germline CDR1 SGHTA, CDR2 FQGNSA. DNA for the CDR3: TGTGCCAGCAGCTTAGCGAGGGCGACCTATGGCTACACCTTC. Its protein is CASSLARATYGYTF. Drawing the rest from reference TRBV7-2 and TRBJ1-2, the complete variable domain is GAGVSQSPSNKVTEKGKDVELRCDPISGHTALYWYRQSLGQGLEFLIYFQGNSAPDKSGLPSDRFSAERTGGSVSTLTIQRTQQEDSAVYLCASSLARATYGYTFGSGTRLTVV.

V and J are TRBV4-2 and TRBJ2-2; TRBD2 matches 12 bases. The length of the CDR3 is 16 residues. CDR1 is LGHNA, CDR2 YNFKEQ, per germline. Trimming cost V 2 bases and J 7 bases; bases outside gene matches: 5. The CDR3 loop reads CASSQLAGGPHGELFF. In DNA, the CDR3 is TGTGCCAGCAGCCAACTAGCGGGAGGGCCTCACGGGGAGCTGTTTTTT.

The gene calls are TRBV7-9 and TRBJ1-5, with unresolved D. CDR1 and CDR2 from the germline V gene are SEHNR and FQNEAQ (reference sequence). Trimming pared 6 bases from V and 9 bases from J, leaving 9 bases between. This CDR3 contains 11 residues. The chain's CDR3 is CASSSYGPQHF. CDR3 nucleotide sequence: TGTGCCAGCAGTTCTTACGGGCCCCAGCATTTT. Full variable domain (remainder filled in from reference TRBV7-9 and TRBJ1-5): DTGVSQNPRHKITKRGQNVTFRCDPISEHNRLYWYRQTLGQGPEFLTYFQNEAQLEKSRLLSDRFSAERPKGSFSTLEIQRTEQGDSAMYLCASSSYGPQHFGDGTRLSIL.

This clone has a handful of counts. The chain carries TRBV7-8 and TRBJ2-1, with a weak D call TRBD2 (6 bases). The CDR3 loop spans 16 amino acids. Looked up from germline, CDR1 is SGHVS and CDR2 is FQNEAQ. The V and J ends lost 2 bases and 7 bases respectively, with 18 bases between them. The CDR3 region has the DNA TGTGCCAGCAGCTTAAGTAGCTGGCGTGGGACTAATGAGCAGTTCTTC. Translated: CASSLSSWRGTNEQFF.

The J gene is TRBJ1-2, the V gene TRBV19; D is uncertain. The CDR3 consists of 16 residues. Trimming took 0 bases from V and 4 from J, leaving 15 bases between them. CDR1 and CDR2 (germline): LNHDA, SQIVND (reference sequence). CDR3 nucleotide sequence: TGTGCCAGTAGTATAGATCTGGGCCTCACAAGCTATGGCTACACCTTC. Amino acids: CASSIDLGLTSYGYTF.

The chain couples TRBV9 to TRBJ2-3, with a tentative D call TRBD2 (6 bases). Trimming took off 4 bases at V and 3 bases at J, with 18 bases between the two ends. The germline V gene encodes CDR1 SGDLS and CDR2 YYNGEE. The CDR3 is 16 amino acids. CDR3 sequence (DNA): TGTGCCAGCAGCCCTCGGAGGAGCGGGTATACAGATACGCAGTATTTT. Translating gives CASSPRRSGYTDTQYF.

The chain couples TRBV18 to TRBJ2-5, with D perhaps matching TRBD1 (5 bases). The ends were cut back, 2 bases at V and 1 base at J, with 5 bases in the middle. The germline V gene encodes CDR1 KGHSH and CDR2 LQKENI. This CDR3 is built from 13 residues. As DNA, the CDR3 is TGTGCCAGCTCACCAGGGGCCCAAGAGACCCAGTACTTC. Protein sequence: CASSPGAQETQYF.

This clone has more than one count but fewer than ten. The chain uses TRBV5-1 and TRBJ2-1; D ambiguous. The germline V gene encodes CDR1 SGHRS and CDR2 YFSETQ. Trimming took 0 bases from V and 10 from J, leaving 11 bases between them. The CDR3 length is 13 residues. The CDR3 reads CASSLGLLEEQFF. CDR3 coding DNA: TGCGCCAGCAGCTTGGGACTCCTTGAAGAGCAGTTCTTC.

The chain links TRBV14 to TRBJ1-2; 9 bases align to TRBD1. The junction had 8 bases not matched to a gene; V was cut back by 7 bases and J by 8 bases. Germline-derived CDR1 and CDR2 are SGHDN and FVKESK. The CDR3 has 13 residues. In DNA form, the CDR3 reads TGTGCCAGCAACGGACAGGGGAGAGGCGGCTACACCTTC. Translated, it gives CASNGQGRGGYTF.

This chain uses TRBV4-2 with TRBJ1-1; 9 bases are a match to TRBD1. V dropped 3 bases and J dropped 2; count of bases not matched to a gene: 7. The length of the CDR3 is 16 residues. The germline CDR1 and CDR2 sequences are LGHNA and YNFKEQ. DNA for the CDR3: TGTGCCAGCAGCCAGGGGACAGGGACAGGAAACACTGAAGCTTTCTTT. Amino acids: CASSQGTGTGNTEAFF.

This sequence joins TRBV29-1 and TRBJ2-2; 10 nucleotides align to TRBD1. V shed 6 bases and J 5 bases; nucleotides not matched to a gene: 6. Germline V lookup: CDR1 SQVTM, CDR2 ANQGSEA. This CDR3 region has 14 residues. CDR3 protein: CSVSTGGATGELFF. In DNA form, the CDR3 reads TGCAGCGTGTCGACAGGGGGCGCAACCGGGGAGCTGTTTTTT.

This clone was recorded once. The genes are TRBV6-2 or TRBV6-3 and TRBJ2-7, with a possible D match to TRBD2 (5 bases). Germline CDR1 and CDR2: MNHEY and SVGEGT. The CDR3 runs 14 residues. V dropped 5 bases and J dropped 1 base, with 12 bases sitting between them. CDR3 nucleotides: TGTGCCAGCAGTAGAGGAGGCATTTCCTACGAGCAGTACTTC. Its protein is CASSRGGISYEQYF.

The V gene is TRBV5-4, the J gene TRBJ2-1; no clear D gene. V was shortened by 1 base and J by 0 bases, with 8 bases between the two germline ends. The CDR3 totals 15 residues. Germline CDR1 reads SGHNT; CDR2 reads YYREEE (reference sequence). In DNA, the CDR3 is TGTGCCAGCAGCTTGACAGTTAGCTCCTACAATGAGCAGTTCTTC. Translation gives CASSLTVSSYNEQFF.

Only a few counts were recorded for this clone. V is TRBV27 and J is TRBJ2-2; no reliable D call. Trimming shortened V by 4 bases and J by 7 bases, and 7 bases separated the two germline ends. The CDR3 is 12 amino acids. CDR1 is MNHEY and CDR2 is SMNVEV in the germline V gene (reference sequence). The CDR3 DNA sequence: TGTGCCAGCAGTTGGCTGCTCGGGGAGCTGTTTTTT. This codes for CASSWLLGELFF.

This clone came up many times. The J gene is TRBJ1-3, the V gene TRBV5-6, with 7 bases that match TRBD1. The CDR3 has 13 amino acids. J was trimmed by 8 bases and V by 3 bases; bases with no gene match: 5. The germline V gene has CDR1 SGHDT and CDR2 YYEEEE. The CDR3 DNA reads as TGTGCCAGCAGCTCGACAGGGAGGCACACCATATATTTT. It translates to CASSSTGRHTIYF.

This chain links TRBV4-3 with TRBJ1-2, with 12 bases identical to TRBD1. The germline V gene has CDR1 LGHNA and CDR2 YSLEER. Trimming at V came to 0 bases and at J to 8 bases, leaving 10 bases not matched to a gene. The CDR3 consists of 17 residues. CDR3 DNA sequence: TGCGCCAGCAGCCAAGATAAAGGGACAGGGGGCTGGTACGGCTACACCTTC. Its protein is CASSQDKGTGGWYGYTF.

Only one count was recorded for this clone. The V gene is TRBV9, the J gene TRBJ2-1, with 9 bases matching TRBD2. Germline V CDR1 and CDR2: SGDLS, YYNGEE. The V and J ends lost 2 bases and 2 bases, in that order; junction bases with no gene match: 2. CDR3 length: 15 amino acids. The CDR3 is CASSVTSGAYNEQFF. The CDR3 nucleotides are TGTGCCAGCAGCGTGACTAGCGGAGCCTACAATGAGCAGTTCTTC.

The V gene is TRBV10-3, the J gene TRBJ2-1, with 8 bases identical to TRBD2. The V gene's germline CDR1 is ENHRY and CDR2 SYGVKD. Trimming at V came to 6 bases and at J to 4 bases, leaving 2 bases not matched to a gene. The CDR3 is 13 residues long. For the CDR3, the DNA is TGTGCCATCAGGACTAGCGCGTACAATGAGCAGTTCTTC. This sequence encodes CAIRTSAYNEQFF.

The rearrangement uses TRBV11-2 and TRBJ2-1; the match to TRBD1 covers 7 bases. V was pared by 5 bases and J by 7 bases, with 11 bases of the junction left unmatched. The length of the CDR3 is 15 residues. Germline V lookup: CDR1 SGHAT, CDR2 FQNNGV. In DNA form, the CDR3 reads TGTGCCAGCAGCCCTGGAATGGGCAGGGGGAATGAGCAGTTCTTC. Its translation is CASSPGMGRGNEQFF. The full variable domain, its missing parts supplied by reference TRBV11-2 and TRBJ2-1, is EAGVAQSPRYKIIEKRQSVAFWCNPISGHATLYWYQQILGQGPKLLIQFQNNGVVDDSQLPKDRFSAERLKGVDSTLKIQPAKLEDSAVYLCASSPGMGRGNEQFFGPGTRLTVL.

The chain combines TRBV27 with TRBJ1-1; possible D gene TRBD1, 6 bases. The ends were cut back, 2 bases at V and 7 bases at J, with 11 bases in the middle. The CDR3 is 13 residues long. Germline CDR1 is MNHEY and CDR2 is SMNVEV (reference sequence). CDR3 loop: CASSLQGGIEAFF. In DNA, the CDR3 is TGTGCCAGCAGTTTACAAGGGGGAATTGAAGCTTTCTTT.

The chain carries TRBV4-3 and TRBJ1-4, with 8 bases lining up with TRBD1. CDR3 length equals 15 residues. V shed 2 bases, J shed 8 bases, and the junction held 7 bases outside the gene matches. Germline V gene sequence: CDR1 LGHNA, CDR2 YSLEER. CDR3 nucleotide sequence: TGCGCCAGCAGCCAAACGACAGGGGTAGGGGAAAAACTGTTTTTT. Its protein product is CASSQTTGVGEKLFF.